This TCR beta chain derives from a study of siplizumab effects on memory and regulatory T cells. The study's findings and limits: Mappable alloreactive CD4+ clones came from Treg cells under 80% of the time on average with siplizumab, against roughly 27% in controls. The study found that siplizumab significantly reduced alloreactive sequences traceable to unstimulated CD4+ memory cells.

J lost 7 bases, V lost 3 bases, and 8 bases had no gene match. CDR1 is GTSNPN and CDR2 is SVGIG in the germline V gene (reference sequence). The CDR3 is 14 residues long. To note about this clone: The target antigen is unknown.

Only in-frame clones appear in the TCRdb table, and some are missing; sequencing was by immunoSEQ multiplex PCR. Of roughly 60,000 clones listed, 85% to 95% are singletons. Material for sequencing was CD8+ T cells sorted from blood. The V gene is TRBV30, the J gene TRBJ2-1, with TRBD1 matching 8 bases. This TCR was sampled from a human donor in good health. The CDR3 coding sequence is TGTGCCTGGAGGGGGGACAGGCACCTTAATGAGCAGTTCTTC. It specifies CAWRGDRHLNEQFF.